This T cell receptor beta chain was profiled in a study of T cells in Graves' hyperthyroidism and ophthalmopathy. Amplification of TCR beta CDR3 regions used RNA as the template. Researchers ran a first-round RT-PCR on the TCR CDR3 using the HTBI primer set. TCRdb re-called the multiplex PCR reads with MiXCR, one entry per CDR3 protein. The top ten clones hold approximately 14% of a sample with 500,000 to 650,000 distinct CDR3 sequences, 12% to 15% of them seen once. Stable hyperthyroidism: no ophthalmopathy progression over 18 months of follow-up. Hyperthyroidism had been newly diagnosed in patients aged 18 to 65, and its duration was under 2 months. Uncontrolled infection, other autoimmune disease, pregnancy or lactation barred patients from enrollment. Sequencing was carried out using blood. This TCR was recovered from a woman aged 40 to 50 with Graves' hyperthyroidism.

The CDR3 sequence: CASSSGTSGSHYEQYF. The CDR3 DNA is TGCGCCAGCAGCTCTGGGACTAGCGGGAGTCATTACGAGCAGTACTTC. V usage is TRBV5-1 and J usage is TRBJ2-7; 14 bases align to TRBD2. V trimming: 3 bases; J trimming: 4 bases; junction bases outside the gene matches: 6. The CDR3 loop spans 16 amino acids. The V gene's germline CDR1 is SGHRS and CDR2 YFSETQ.